The 13 T cell receptor beta chains below come from one sample, sequenced in a study of cytomegalovirus exposure and HLA in healthy donors. 13 Jbeta primers and 60 Vbeta primers were used for the PCR. Clones were read by immunoSEQ multiplex PCR, and TCRdb kept only the in-frame ones, dropping some. The sample holds about 130,000 clones, approximately 83% seen once. Sequences were obtained from PBMCs. These TCRs come from a middle-aged woman in good health and CMV-seropositive.

The genes are TRBV5-8 and TRBJ1-5; 7 nucleotides match TRBD1. The CDR3 has 14 amino acids. V lost 4 bases, J lost 3 bases, and 4 bases stayed unmatched. In germline, CDR1 is SGHTS, CDR2 YDEGEE. The CDR3 region is CASSPGQVNQPQHF. DNA of the CDR3: TGTGCCAGCAGCCCCGGACAGGTCAATCAGCCCCAGCATTTT.

J is TRBJ1-2 and V is TRBV2, with D possibly matching TRBD1 (6 bases). The CDR3 runs to 13 residues. Germline CDR1 is SNHLY and CDR2 is FYNNEI. V dropped 3 bases and J dropped 8 bases, with 13 bases sitting between them. DNA of the CDR3: TGTGCCAGCAGTGAGGACAGTTCGTGGGGCTACACCTTC. The encoded protein is CASSEDSSWGYTF.

Only a few counts were recorded for this clone. The genes are TRBV2 and TRBJ2-5, with D maybe TRBD1 (6 bases). From germline, CDR1 is SNHLY and CDR2 FYNNEI. The ends were cut back, 6 bases at V and 1 base at J, with 9 bases in the middle. This CDR3 comprises 13 residues. In nucleotides, the CDR3 is TGTGCCAGCAGCAGGGGTACCCAAGAGACCCAGTACTTC. This sequence encodes CASSRGTQETQYF.

This clone has just a few counts. The rearrangement links TRBV19 to TRBJ1-2; D is undetermined. This CDR3 contains 15 residues. Germline CDR1 LNHDA, CDR2 SQIVND (reference sequence). The V end was cut by 3 bases, the J end by 4 bases, with 15 bases between. CDR3 protein: CASSIADGEAYGYTF. In DNA, the CDR3 is TGTGCCAGTAGTATTGCAGACGGGGAGGCCTATGGCTACACCTTC.

This rearrangement joins TRBV28 to TRBJ2-1; TRBD2 aligns across 13 bases. Germline V gene lookup returns CDR1 MDHEN and CDR2 SYDVKM. With 1 base clipped from V and 4 bases from J, the junction kept 10 bases outside the gene matches. CDR3 length: 19 amino acids. The CDR3, as DNA: TGTGCCAGCAGTTTATTTGGGCCCGGGACTAGCGGGACATACAATGAGCAGTTCTTC. Translating it yields CASSLFGPGTSGTYNEQFF.

V gene TRBV6-4 combines with J gene TRBJ2-2, with unresolved D. Trimming pared 2 bases from V and 3 bases from J, leaving 4 bases between. From germline, CDR1 is MRHNA and CDR2 SNTAGT. The CDR3 extends over 13 amino acids. The CDR3 coding sequence is TGTGCCAGCAGTGACACTTACACCGGGGAGCTGTTTTTT. Its translation is CASSDTYTGELFF.

The chain carries TRBV5-1 and TRBJ1-1; perhaps TRBD1 as D (5 bases). The CDR3 length is 14 residues. Between the trimmed V and J ends, which lost 4 bases and 5 bases, there was a span of 15 bases. Germline V gives CDR1 SGHRS, CDR2 YFSETQ. Here the CDR3 DNA reads TGCGCCAGCAGCGCTCAGGGTGGAGAGACTGAAGCTTTCTTT. Protein product: CASSAQGGETEAFF.

V is TRBV9 and J is TRBJ2-2; possible D gene TRBD2, 6 bases. V dropped 0 bases and J dropped 0 bases, with 9 bases sitting between them. This CDR3 spans 16 amino acids. The germline gives CDR1 SGDLS, CDR2 YYNGEE. Here the CDR3 reads CASSVAGGTNTGELFF. CDR3 in DNA: TGTGCCAGCAGCGTAGCTGGGGGGACGAACACCGGGGAGCTGTTTTTT.

The chain's CDR3 is CASSWDFRNTDTQYF. The CDR3, as DNA: TGTGCCAGCAGTTGGGACTTCAGAAACACAGATACGCAGTATTTT. The chain joins TRBV27 to TRBJ2-3; D possibly corresponds to TRBD2 (6 bases). The CDR3 contains 15 residues. The V gene's germline CDR1 is MNHEY and CDR2 SMNVEV (reference sequence). V was cut by 4 bases and J by 2 bases, with 13 bases left in between.

The chain joins TRBV15 to TRBJ2-3; 12 bases fit TRBD2. CDR1 is LNHNV and CDR2 is YYDKDF in the germline V gene (reference sequence). The CDR3 covers 16 residues. V shed 0 bases, J shed 6 bases, and the junction held 4 bases outside the gene matches. The CDR3 protein is CATSRERLAGVDTQYF. CDR3 bases: TGTGCCACCAGCAGAGAGCGACTAGCGGGAGTGGATACGCAGTATTTT.

This clone was counted a single time. This rearrangement joins TRBV12-5 to TRBJ1-2; the match to TRBD1 covers 7 bases. This CDR3 is 13 amino acids long. Germline CDR1 is LGHNT and CDR2 is FRNRAP. V dropped 5 bases and J dropped 10; count of bases not matched to a gene: 10. CDR3 in DNA: TGTGCTAGTGGTCCCCCTGGGGGACAGTCCTACACCTTC. Its protein product is CASGPPGGQSYTF.

The CDR3 sequence: CASSPRLAATYEQYF. CDR3 coding DNA: TGTGCCAGCAGCCCTCGGCTAGCGGCCACCTACGAGCAGTACTTC. J is TRBJ2-7 and V is TRBV7-6; 7 bases are shared with TRBD2. The junction had 9 bases not matched to a gene; V was cut back by 5 bases and J by 2 bases. The CDR3 contains 15 residues. Germline CDR1 SGHVS, CDR2 FNYEAQ.

This clone has just a few counts. The rearrangement uses TRBV7-9 and TRBJ2-1; D uncertain. Trimming pared 5 bases from V and 4 bases from J, leaving 12 bases between. Germline V CDR1 and CDR2: SEHNR, FQNEAQ (reference sequence). CDR3 size: 14 residues. The CDR3 region has the DNA TGTGCCAGCAGCCTAGACCCGGGTTACAATGAGCAGTTCTTC. Translating gives CASSLDPGYNEQFF.